Given below is one T cell receptor (beta chain) in context. This sample is drawn from a study of Ad26.COV2.S vaccination and SARS-CoV-2 variants. Clones were sequenced by immunoSEQ multiplex PCR, and TCRdb holds only the in-frame ones, with some missing. Of 300,000 to 350,000 clones in the sample, around four fifths were seen once. Trimming cost V 8 bases and J 5 bases, with 15 bases left between them. Germline lookup yields CDR1 MNHEY and CDR2 SMNVEV (reference sequence). This CDR3 has 13 residues. As for treatment: 19 received Ad26.COV2.S at low or high dose, single or two shots; roughly 5 received placebo; per-sample allocation not given. After the first vaccine or placebo injection, samples were drawn on day 63.

The chain employs TRBV27 and TRBJ1-1; possible D gene TRBD1, 6 bases. The starting material was peripheral blood, obtained in a trial of Ad26.COV2.S vaccine versus placebo. This receptor was identified in a person aged 18-60 years who received the Ad26.COV2.S COVID-19 vaccine or a placebo. CDR3 sequence reads: CASEGQGRTEAFF. The CDR3 nucleotides read TGTGCCAGCGAAGGGCAGGGGAGGACTGAAGCTTTCTTT.